Listed below are T cell receptor beta chains from one sample, sequenced in a study of blood T cell repertoires in COVID-19. Using immunoSEQ multiplex PCR, the repertoire was profiled, and TCRdb retains in-frame clones only, with some absent. The sample yields 50,000 or so clones, approximately 91% seen once. The specimen sequenced was peripheral blood. The receptor source for this set is a woman of 80 years or more with acute or convalescent COVID-19. Both conserved end residues are part of each CDR3. The D gene is left open where the match is weak. The size entry is marked missing in some rows and otherwise reads once, few, many or a size class.

len,abundance,v_gene,j_gene,d_gene,CDR3nt,CDR3aa
15,once,TRBV6-2/TRBV6-3,TRBJ2-5,-,TGTGCCAGCAGTTACACGGGAGTCCTACAAGAGACCCAGTACTTC,CASSYTGVLQETQYF
15,-,TRBV7-2,TRBJ2-3,-,TGTGCCAGCAGCTCCACCCCCTTTTTGGCAGGGACGCAGTATTTT,CASSSTPFLAGTQYF
15,-,TRBV18,TRBJ2-2,-,TGTGCCAGCTCCCCGGTGGAGGGGCCTCGCGGGGAGCTGTTTTTT,CASSPVEGPRGELFF
18,-,TRBV3-1/TRBV3-2,TRBJ2-5,TRBD2,TGTGCCAGCAGCCAAGTTTTTAGCGGGGGCTCGTACCAAGAGACCCAGTACTTC,CASSQVFSGGSYQETQYF
15,-,TRBV10-3,TRBJ1-5,-,TGTGCCATCAGCGTTACGGGTGCGGGCAATCAGCCCCAGCATTTT,CAISVTGAGNQPQHF
15,-,TRBV7-2,TRBJ2-3,TRBD1,TGTGCCAGCAGGGAAGGCAGGGGGCCCACAGATACGCAGTATTTT,CASREGRGPTDTQYF
16,few,TRBV5-1,TRBJ1-1,-,TGCGCCAGCAGCCGCCAGGGGCAGGGCTCCACTACTGAAGCTTTCTTT,CASSRQGQGSTTEAFF
16,-,TRBV4-1,TRBJ1-2,-,TGCGCCAGCAGCCAAGATGTCCAGGGCAAGATCTATGGCTACACCTTC,CASSQDVQGKIYGYTF
16,-,TRBV7-8,TRBJ1-5,TRBD1,TGTGCCAGCAGCCCCCGCCGGGACAGTCGAAATCAGCCCCAGCATTTT,CASSPRRDSRNQPQHF
15,-,TRBV6-1,TRBJ2-1,TRBD2,TGTGCCAGCAGTGTAGCGGGAGGTTTCTACAATGAGCAGTTCTTC,CASSVAGGFYNEQFF
16,-,TRBV4-3,TRBJ1-2,-,TGCGCCAGCAGCCAAGATGAGGGGGACCCCAGGGAGGGCTACACCTTC,CASSQDEGDPREGYTF
15,-,TRBV2,TRBJ1-2,-,TGTGCCAGCAGCGGGGCTTCGCGGGGCGCGGGTGGCTACACCTTC,CASSGASRGAGGYTF
13,-,TRBV18,TRBJ1-1,-,TGTGCCAGCTCACTAACCAGGGAAGCTGAAGCTTTCTTT,CASSLTREAEAFF
15,-,TRBV19,TRBJ2-1,-,TGTGCCAGTAGTCACAGGACAGAACTCTACAATGAGCAGTTCTTC,CASSHRTELYNEQFF
16,once,TRBV6-1,TRBJ2-3,TRBD2,TGTGCCAGCAGTGATATAGCGGGAGGTCTACGGGGCACGCAGTATTTT,CASSDIAGGLRGTQYF